A single sample gave rise to the 26 T cell receptor beta chains below, sequenced in a study of cytomegalovirus exposure and HLA in healthy donors. PCR primers comprised 60 Vbeta and 13 Jbeta primers. The assay was immunoSEQ multiplex PCR, and TCRdb's table has in-frame clones only and misses some. The sample comprises under 90,000 clones, around 78% of which are singletons, and 3% to 3.5% rests with the top ten. The sequencing sample was made of PBMCs. All receptors come from a man in his forties or fifties in good health and CMV-seronegative.

Here the CDR3 reads CSVAHLNTEAFF. CDR3 coding DNA: TGCAGCGTTGCACATCTGAACACTGAAGCTTTCTTT. The rearrangement uses TRBV29-1 and TRBJ1-1; D uncertain. The CDR3 totals 12 residues. The V end lost 4 bases, the J end lost 0 bases, and 6 bases lay between the germline ends. Germline-derived CDR1 and CDR2 are SQVTM and ANQGSEA.

The count of this clone is one. This chain joins TRBV4-2 and TRBJ2-3; 8 bases match TRBD2. The germline gives CDR1 LGHNA, CDR2 YNFKEQ. The ends lost 0 bases at V and 1 base at J; junction bases unmatched: 6. The CDR3 is 17 amino acids. CDR3 nucleotide sequence: TGTGCCAGCAGCCAAGATTACCGGGGGGGTGGCACAGATACGCAGTATTTT. Translation: CASSQDYRGGGTDTQYF.

This chain links TRBV5-1 with TRBJ2-1; maybe TRBD2 (6 bases). The germline V and J ends were trimmed by 0 bases and 4 bases, with 11 bases remaining between them. The CDR3 covers 15 residues. Germline assignment: CDR1 SGHRS and CDR2 YFSETQ. CDR3 in DNA: TGCGCCAGCAGCTTGGAACTTAGCGGTTACAATGAGCAGTTCTTC. Encoded protein: CASSLELSGYNEQFF.

This sequence joins TRBV4-2 and TRBJ1-2; TRBD1 might be the D (5 bases). Germline V lookup: CDR1 LGHNA, CDR2 YNFKEQ. Trimming stripped 3 bases from V and 0 bases from J, with 11 bases between. This CDR3 is 15 amino acids long. As DNA, the CDR3 is TGTGCCAGCAGCCACTCGGACACAACTAACTATGGCTACACCTTC. This translates into CASSHSDTTNYGYTF.

The chain has TRBV11-2 and TRBJ1-6; 7 bases align to TRBD1. This CDR3 comprises 15 residues. Germline values: CDR1 SGHAT, CDR2 FQNNGV. The V gene end was trimmed by 1 base and the J gene end by 7 bases; junction bases not matched to a gene: 4. The CDR3 region is CASSLVGTVNSPLHF. CDR3 coding DNA: TGTGCCAGCAGCTTAGTCGGGACAGTAAATTCACCCCTCCACTTT.

V is TRBV18 and J is TRBJ1-2, with D maybe TRBD1 (6 bases). This CDR3 has 16 residues. The V end was cut by 5 bases, the J end by 5 bases, with 21 bases between. Germline-derived CDR1 and CDR2 are KGHSH and LQKENI. The CDR3 nucleotides read TGTGCCAGCTCATCCGATCGCGGACAGTTTAATTATGGCTACACCTTC. This codes for CASSSDRGQFNYGYTF.

The rearrangement links TRBV9 to TRBJ1-5; D unresolved. CDR1 and CDR2 from the germline V gene are SGDLS and YYNGEE. With 2 bases removed from V and 3 bases from J, the gap between germline ends came to 21 bases. The CDR3 is made up of 18 amino acids. The CDR3 DNA reads as TGTGCCAGCAGCGTCCTGGACCGGGGAAAAGTAGACAATCAGCCCCAGCATTTT. Protein: CASSVLDRGKVDNQPQHF.

This clone came up a few times. The chain links TRBV29-1 to TRBJ1-3, with D unclear. Trimming cost V 7 bases and J 3 bases, with 13 bases left between them. This CDR3 is built from 13 residues. Germline CDR1 SQVTM, CDR2 ANQGSEA. For the CDR3, the DNA is TGCAGCGCCGAGCAACAGTTTGGAAACACCATATATTTT. This codes for CSAEQQFGNTIYF.

A remark on this clone: Other DNA sequences of this sample code for an identical CDR3. This chain uses TRBV6-5 with TRBJ2-7; TRBD1 aligns across 10 bases. The CDR3 consists of 15 residues. The ends lost 0 bases at V and 7 bases at J; junction bases unmatched: 6. The germline gives CDR1 MNHEY, CDR2 SVGAGI. CDR3 sequence reads: CASSYSGTGEYEQYF. The CDR3 DNA is TGTGCCAGCAGTTACTCAGGGACAGGGGAGTATGAGCAGTACTTC.

V and J are TRBV7-9 and TRBJ2-4; D not certain. V was shortened by 5 bases and J by 0 bases, with 11 bases between the two germline ends. CDR3 size: 15 residues. Per the germline V gene, CDR1 is SEHNR and CDR2 is FQNEAQ (reference sequence). CDR3 loop: CASSVTELAKNIQYF. CDR3 in DNA: TGTGCCAGCAGCGTAACAGAATTAGCCAAAAACATTCAGTACTTC.

About this clone itself: Mismatch with germline at one junction end may stem from a read error. The chain carries TRBV7-7 and TRBJ2-1, with TRBD1 matching 10 bases. The CDR3 runs to 15 residues. Germline CDR1 reads SSHAT; CDR2 reads FNYEAQ (reference sequence). CDR3 region: CASSIGTGEIVEQFF. Here the CDR3 DNA reads TGTGCTAGCAGCATCGGGACAGGGGAAATAGTTGAGCAGTTCTTC.

This clone came up a few times. The V call is TRBV7-2, the J call TRBJ2-7; a weak D match, TRBD2 (7 bases). CDR1 and CDR2 from the germline V gene are SGHTA and FQGNSA. There are 14 residues in the CDR3. Trimming removed 5 bases from V and 4 bases from J, with 15 bases in between. The CDR3 is CASSNTRGAYEQYF. In DNA, the CDR3 is TGTGCCAGCAGCAACACCCGGGGGGCGTACGAGCAGTACTTC.

The genes are TRBV11-2 and TRBJ2-7; no clear D. The CDR3 extends over 16 amino acids. V was clipped by 1 base and J by 0 bases, with 13 bases between them. The germline CDR1 and CDR2 sequences are SGHAT and FQNNGV. Here the CDR3 reads CASSLGRFVGSYEQYF. CDR3 DNA: TGTGCCAGCAGCTTAGGGCGGTTTGTCGGCTCCTACGAGCAGTACTTC.

The rearrangement links TRBV19 to TRBJ1-3; D not certain. Germline CDR1 reads LNHDA; CDR2 reads SQIVND (reference sequence). This CDR3 comprises 13 residues. V lost 5 bases to trimming and J lost 2 bases, with 7 bases between them. In DNA, the CDR3 is TGTGCCAGTAGTTTGGGAGCTGGAAACACCATATATTTT. This gives the protein CASSLGAGNTIYF.

This clone was recorded a few times. This chain uses TRBV18 with TRBJ1-1; possible D gene TRBD1, 5 bases. CDR1 and CDR2 from the germline V gene are KGHSH and LQKENI. This CDR3 has 13 residues. V was pared by 4 bases and J by 4 bases, with 10 bases between. The CDR3 nucleotides read TGTGCCAGCTCACTCAGGGATGGCACTGAAGCTTTCTTT. The encoded protein is CASSLRDGTEAFF.

J is TRBJ1-3 and V is TRBV18, with 9 bases fitting TRBD1. V lost 4 bases to trimming and J lost 4 bases; unmatched junction nucleotides: 5. The germline V gene has CDR1 KGHSH and CDR2 LQKENI. This CDR3 region has 15 residues. For the CDR3, the DNA is TGTGCCAGCTCACGACAGGGGGTACCCGGAAACACCATATATTTT. Protein: CASSRQGVPGNTIYF.

This chain uses TRBV10-1 with TRBJ2-1; D is possibly TRBD2 (5 bases). CDR1 is WNHNN, CDR2 SYGVQD, per germline (reference sequence). CDR3 size: 13 residues. The ends were cut back, 9 bases at V and 7 bases at J, with 16 bases in the middle. The CDR3 sequence is CASHSGTGNEQFF. The CDR3 nucleotides are TGCGCCAGTCACAGCGGCACGGGGAATGAGCAGTTCTTC.

The CDR3 reads CASSPPGGLYGYTF. CDR3 coding DNA: TGTGCCAGCTCACCACCGGGGGGACTCTATGGCTACACCTTC. V is TRBV18 and J is TRBJ1-2; weak D call: TRBD1 (5 bases). Germline-derived CDR1 and CDR2 are KGHSH and LQKENI. With 0 bases removed from V and 4 bases from J, the gap between germline ends came to 9 bases. The CDR3 runs 14 residues.

The chain joins TRBV5-1 to TRBJ1-1, with D unresolved. The CDR3 contains 14 residues. V was pared by 2 bases and J by 4 bases, with 12 bases between. In germline, CDR1 is SGHRS, CDR2 YFSETQ. CDR3 sequence: CASSFNRAGTEAFF. As DNA, the CDR3 is TGCGCCAGCAGCTTTAACCGCGCGGGCACTGAAGCTTTCTTT.

The rearrangement uses TRBV6-4 and TRBJ1-2, with 7 positions matching TRBD1. Germline V gene data show CDR1 as MRHNA and CDR2 as SNTAGT. V trimming: 0 bases; J trimming: 4 bases; junction bases outside the gene matches: 5. The CDR3 is 15 amino acids. Written as DNA, the CDR3 is TGTGCCAGCAGTGACTCGGGGGACAGCCTCTATGGCTACACCTTC. This gives the protein CASSDSGDSLYGYTF.

The chain uses TRBV18 and TRBJ2-3; D gene uncertain. CDR1 KGHSH and CDR2 LQKENI come from the germline V gene. Trimming removed 3 bases at V and 0 bases at J, with 10 bases between. CDR3 length: 15 residues. The CDR3 loop is CASSPTRFSTDTQYF. In DNA form, the CDR3 reads TGTGCCAGCTCACCCACCAGGTTTAGCACAGATACGCAGTATTTT.

The chain links TRBV30 to TRBJ1-1, with D perhaps matching TRBD1 (5 bases). The V end lost 4 bases, the J end lost 5 bases, and 23 bases lay between the germline ends. The CDR3 runs to 16 residues. Germline loops: CDR1 GTSNPN, CDR2 SVGIG (reference sequence). Here the CDR3 reads CAWNTKQAPLGTEAFF. For the CDR3, the DNA is TGTGCCTGGAACACAAAACAGGCCCCTCTTGGGACTGAAGCTTTCTTT.

The V gene is TRBV4-1, the J gene TRBJ2-1; TRBD2 aligns across 8 bases. Trimming cost V 2 bases and J 10 bases; bases outside gene matches: 4. The CDR3 runs to 13 residues. The germline V gene encodes CDR1 MGHRA and CDR2 YSYEKL. The CDR3, as DNA: TGCGCCAGCAGCCAACCGGGGGGGTGCGAGCAGTTCTTC. Its translation: CASSQPGGCEQFF.

This clone was detected a few times. The gene calls are TRBV29-1 and TRBJ2-3, with D possibly TRBD2 on 5 matching bases. CDR1 is SQVTM, CDR2 ANQGSEA, per germline. Deletions cut 5 bases from V and 1 base from J, with 16 bases between. The CDR3 runs 15 residues. The DNA for the CDR3 is TGCAGCGTTACCCAAACGGCCGGGGGCACAGATACGCAGTATTTT. Protein: CSVTQTAGGTDTQYF.

This clone showed up just once. The CDR3 region has the DNA TGCGCCAGCAGCTTGGATGGAGACAACACCGGGGAGCTGTTTTTT. It encodes CASSLDGDNTGELFF. The chain uses TRBV5-1 and TRBJ2-2; D unresolved. The ends were cut back, 0 bases at V and 2 bases at J, with 8 bases in the middle. The germline V gene has CDR1 SGHRS and CDR2 YFSETQ. CDR3 size: 15 residues.

This clone was seen a handful of times. This chain connects TRBV11-2 to TRBJ1-3; D remains unclear. The V end lost 0 bases, the J end lost 0 bases, and 9 bases lay between the germline ends. The germline V gene encodes CDR1 SGHAT and CDR2 FQNNGV. CDR3 length equals 16 residues. The CDR3, as DNA: TGTGCCAGCAGCTTAGATTATGGCAGCTCTGGAAACACCATATATTTT. This encodes CASSLDYGSSGNTIYF.